These T cell receptor beta chains were read from a single sample in a study of T cells of healthy individuals. TCRdb used MiXCR to reprocess the 5' RACE reads, holding one entry per CDR3 protein. The sample lists roughly 76,000 distinct CDR3 sequences, 4% to 5.5% occurring once. Receptors were obtained from a female donor in good health. Each CDR3 is given with its conserved first and last residue. The order of the fields is V gene, clone size, J gene, D gene, CDR3 protein, CDR3 DNA. D genes are given only for firm matches. Clone size, where shown, is once, few, many, or a class for clones that have expanded.

V: TRBV27
size: many
J: TRBJ1-5
D: -
CDR3: CASSLGLYGDQPQHF
DNA: TGTGCCAGCAGTTTGGGACTCTACGGTGATCAGCCCCAGCATTTT

V: TRBV4-2
size: few
J: TRBJ1-4
D: TRBD1
CDR3: CASRTRDRATNEKLFF
DNA: TGTGCCAGCAGGACCCGGGACAGGGCGACAAATGAAAAACTGTTTTTT

V: TRBV15
size: many
J: TRBJ1-4
D: -
CDR3: CATSRDRSTTREKLFF
DNA: TGTGCCACCAGCAGAGATAGGAGTACAACCCGAGAAAAACTGTTTTTT

V: TRBV6-4
size: many
J: TRBJ2-2
D: -
CDR3: CASSDSRNTGELFF
DNA: TGTGCCAGCAGTGACTCACGGAACACCGGGGAGCTGTTTTTT

V: TRBV29-1
size: many
J: TRBJ2-2
D: -
CDR3: CSARQGKANTGELFF
DNA: TGCAGCGCCAGGCAGGGCAAGGCGAACACCGGGGAGCTGTTTTTT

V: TRBV10-3
size: few
J: TRBJ2-1
D: TRBD1
CDR3: CAISKTGESYNEQFF
DNA: TGTGCCATCAGCAAGACAGGGGAATCCTACAATGAGCAGTTCTTC

V: TRBV7-8
size: many
J: TRBJ2-3
D: -
CDR3: CASSLREFSADTQYF
DNA: TGTGCCAGCAGCTTACGTGAGTTTTCCGCAGATACGCAGTATTTT

V: TRBV7-2
size: -
J: TRBJ1-6
D: -
CDR3: CASSPNGGAGYNSPLHF
DNA: TGTGCCAGCAGCCCTAACGGCGGGGCTGGCTATAATTCACCCCTCCACTTT

V: TRBV30
size: many
J: TRBJ2-1
D: -
CDR3: CAWAGPLRNLYNEQFF
DNA: TGTGCCTGGGCGGGACCCTTGCGGAACCTCTACAATGAGCAGTTCTTC

V: TRBV29-1
size: many
J: TRBJ2-2
D: -
CDR3: CSVVGTRNTGELFF
DNA: TGCAGCGTTGTGGGGACCAGGAACACCGGGGAGCTGTTTTTT

V: TRBV30
size: many
J: TRBJ2-4
D: TRBD1
CDR3: CAWGGQVAKNIQYF
DNA: TGTGCCTGGGGAGGACAGGTAGCCAAAAACATTCAGTACTTC

V: TRBV2
size: many
J: TRBJ1-6
D: -
CDR3: CASSGAGQPNSPLHF
DNA: TGTGCCAGCAGTGGGGCCGGACAGCCTAATTCACCCCTCCACTTT

V: TRBV7-3
size: few
J: TRBJ2-3
D: -
CDR3: CASSSPGYTDTQYF
DNA: TGTGCCAGCAGCTCCCCGGGGTACACAGATACGCAGTATTTT

V: TRBV12-3/TRBV12-4
size: many
J: TRBJ1-4
D: -
CDR3: CASSPSGGGEKLFF
DNA: TGTGCCAGCAGTCCCAGTGGGGGAGGGGAAAAACTGTTTTTT

V: TRBV6-1
size: few
J: TRBJ2-7
D: TRBD1
CDR3: CASMTLGTASYEQYF
DNA: TGTGCCAGCATGACGCTAGGGACAGCTTCCTACGAGCAGTACTTC

V: TRBV12-5
size: many
J: TRBJ1-5
D: TRBD1
CDR3: CASGSESTGGRNQPQHF
DNA: TGTGCTAGTGGTTCCGAATCGACAGGGGGGCGCAATCAGCCCCAGCATTTT

V: TRBV28
size: many
J: TRBJ2-1
D: TRBD2
CDR3: CASSTGTSISNEQFF
DNA: TGTGCCAGCAGTACCGGGACTAGCATTAGCAATGAGCAGTTCTTC

V: TRBV5-1
size: many
J: TRBJ1-2
D: TRBD1
CDR3: CASSLGTGDDHGYTF
DNA: TGCGCCAGCAGCTTGGGGACAGGAGACGATCATGGCTACACCTTC

V: TRBV5-1
size: many
J: TRBJ1-5
D: TRBD1
CDR3: CASRSGTGTNQPQHF
DNA: TGCGCCAGCAGGTCCGGGACAGGGACGAATCAGCCCCAGCATTTT

V: TRBV7-9
size: few
J: TRBJ1-5
D: -
CDR3: CASSLEVGGNQPQHF
DNA: TGTGCCAGCAGCTTAGAGGTGGGTGGCAATCAGCCCCAGCATTTT

V: TRBV12-3/TRBV12-4
size: many
J: TRBJ2-1
D: -
CDR3: CASSFPSNPSLNEQFF
DNA: TGTGCCAGCAGTTTTCCCTCCAACCCGAGCCTCAATGAGCAGTTCTTC

V: TRBV4-3
size: many
J: TRBJ2-1
D: TRBD2
CDR3: CASSQEISLAVYNEQFF
DNA: TGCGCCAGCAGCCAAGAGATATCACTAGCGGTATACAATGAGCAGTTCTTC

V: TRBV6-2/TRBV6-3
size: many
J: TRBJ2-3
D: -
CDR3: CASSQPVQGTDTQYF
DNA: TGTGCCAGCAGTCAACCTGTGCAGGGCACAGATACGCAGTATTTT

V: TRBV6-2/TRBV6-3
size: few
J: TRBJ2-7
D: -
CDR3: CASSTGPPYEQYF
DNA: TGTGCCAGCAGCACCGGACCGCCCTACGAGCAGTACTTC

V: TRBV29-1
size: few
J: TRBJ2-1
D: TRBD2
CDR3: CSVATTVAGDSGEQFF
DNA: TGCAGCGTCGCCACTACGGTGGCGGGAGATAGCGGTGAGCAGTTCTTC

V: TRBV29-1
size: -
J: TRBJ2-1
D: -
CDR3: CSVVGGTVLGDEQFF
DNA: TGCAGCGTTGTAGGGGGGACAGTGCTGGGGGATGAGCAGTTCTTC

V: TRBV9
size: many
J: TRBJ2-5
D: TRBD2
CDR3: CASSASGRAEETQYF
DNA: TGTGCCAGCAGCGCCAGCGGGAGGGCCGAAGAGACCCAGTACTTC

V: TRBV5-1
size: -
J: TRBJ1-1
D: -
CDR3: CASSLAKGWTEAFF
DNA: TGCGCCAGCAGCTTGGCGAAGGGTTGGACTGAAGCTTTCTTT

V: TRBV6-5
size: -
J: TRBJ1-4
D: TRBD1
CDR3: CASRPTGPEKLFF
DNA: TGTGCCAGCAGACCGACAGGGCCAGAAAAACTGTTTTTT

V: TRBV20-1
size: few
J: TRBJ1-1
D: -
CDR3: CSVRGTRPPMNTEAFF
DNA: TGCAGTGTCCGCGGGACGCGGCCCCCCATGAACACTGAAGCTTTCTTT

V: TRBV2
size: -
J: TRBJ2-5
D: -
CDR3: CASKDGQKETQYF
DNA: TGTGCCAGCAAGGATGGACAGAAAGAGACCCAGTACTTC

V: TRBV3-1
size: many
J: TRBJ2-7
D: TRBD1
CDR3: CASSQDRTGPYEQYF
DNA: TGTGCCAGCAGCCAAGACCGGACAGGGCCCTACGAGCAGTACTTC

V: TRBV29-1
size: many
J: TRBJ2-5
D: -
CDR3: CSVEVSQGGTQYF
DNA: TGCAGCGTTGAAGTTTCTCAAGGAGGGACCCAGTACTTC

V: TRBV19
size: many
J: TRBJ2-1
D: TRBD2
CDR3: CASSIFSGSPIEQFF
DNA: TGTGCCAGTAGTATATTTAGCGGGAGCCCAATTGAGCAGTTCTTC

V: TRBV12-3/TRBV12-4
size: many
J: TRBJ2-1
D: TRBD2
CDR3: CASSLDSRAGSF
DNA: TGTGCCAGCAGTTTAGACTCCCGAGCGGGAAGCTTC

V: TRBV10-3
size: -
J: TRBJ2-1
D: -
CDR3: CAISEVTWSSYNEQFF
DNA: TGTGCCATCAGTGAGGTTACTTGGAGCTCCTACAATGAGCAGTTCTTC

V: TRBV5-1
size: many
J: TRBJ1-4
D: TRBD1
CDR3: CASSPWDRSNEKLFF
DNA: TGCGCCAGCAGCCCTTGGGACAGGTCTAATGAAAAACTGTTTTTT

V: TRBV29-1
size: many
J: TRBJ1-2
D: -
CDR3: CSVEEGTPTNYGYTF
DNA: TGCAGCGTTGAAGAGGGAACACCAACTAACTATGGCTACACCTTC

V: TRBV7-2
size: many
J: TRBJ2-7
D: TRBD1
CDR3: CASSDRGYEQYF
DNA: TGTGCCAGCAGCGACAGGGGCTACGAGCAGTACTTC

V: TRBV7-2
size: many
J: TRBJ2-3
D: -
CDR3: CASSLGGTGTDTQYF
DNA: TGTGCCAGCAGCTTAGGGGGGACTGGCACAGATACGCAGTATTTT

V: TRBV5-4
size: many
J: TRBJ2-5
D: -
CDR3: CASSLRGRSEGQETQYF
DNA: TGTGCCAGCAGCCTCCGCGGACGTTCAGAGGGCCAAGAGACCCAGTACTTC

V: TRBV7-8
size: many
J: TRBJ2-1
D: -
CDR3: CASSQGRNEQFF
DNA: TGTGCCAGCAGCCAAGGGAGGAATGAGCAGTTCTTC

V: TRBV30
size: many
J: TRBJ2-5
D: -
CDR3: CAWSLLRGSRKETQYF
DNA: TGTGCCTGGAGTCTTTTAAGGGGTAGCCGAAAAGAGACCCAGTACTTC

V: TRBV4-3
size: many
J: TRBJ2-7
D: TRBD1
CDR3: CASSPNRGPYEQYF
DNA: TGCGCCAGCAGCCCGAACAGGGGGCCGTACGAGCAGTACTTC

V: TRBV6-5
size: many
J: TRBJ1-5
D: -
CDR3: CASRSQGSRIEPQHF
DNA: TGTGCCAGCAGATCACAGGGATCGCGGATTGAGCCCCAGCATTTT

V: TRBV12-3/TRBV12-4
size: -
J: TRBJ1-1
D: -
CDR3: CASRDDRQAEAFF
DNA: TGTGCCAGCAGGGACGACAGACAGGCTGAAGCTTTCTTT

V: TRBV6-6
size: -
J: TRBJ2-1
D: TRBD1
CDR3: CASTAGGAGNNEQFF
DNA: TGTGCCAGCACCGCAGGGGGCGCGGGAAACAATGAGCAGTTCTTC

V: TRBV20-1
size: many
J: TRBJ1-1
D: -
CDR3: CSARVGQTGTEAFF
DNA: TGCAGTGCTAGAGTTGGACAGACGGGAACTGAAGCTTTCTTT

V: TRBV6-5
size: many
J: TRBJ1-1
D: -
CDR3: CASSSLDVNTEAFF
DNA: TGTGCCAGCAGTTCCCTTGACGTAAACACTGAAGCTTTCTTT

V: TRBV27
size: many
J: TRBJ2-5
D: -
CDR3: CASSFSRGETQYF
DNA: TGTGCCAGCAGTTTCAGCAGGGGAGAGACCCAGTACTTC

V: TRBV24-1
size: few
J: TRBJ2-3
D: -
CDR3: CATSDFSHRAVGRDTQYF
DNA: TGTGCCACCAGTGATTTCAGTCATAGGGCGGTCGGGCGGGATACGCAGTATTTT

V: TRBV23-1
size: -
J: TRBJ2-3
D: -
CDR3: CASSQKRSGTSSNTDTQYF
DNA: TGCGCCAGCAGTCAAAAGAGATCCGGAACCTCTAGCAACACAGATACGCAGTATTTT

V: TRBV11-2
size: medium-sized
J: TRBJ2-1
D: -
CDR3: CASTVRAGGNNEQFF
DNA: TGTGCCAGCACCGTTAGAGCAGGAGGAAACAATGAGCAGTTCTTC

V: TRBV20-1
size: many
J: TRBJ2-3
D: TRBD1
CDR3: CSASPGQGTDTQYF
DNA: TGCAGTGCTAGCCCGGGACAGGGGACAGATACGCAGTATTTT

V: TRBV18
size: -
J: TRBJ2-7
D: TRBD2
CDR3: CASSHPGTSGGEQYF
DNA: TGTGCCAGCTCACATCCCGGGACTAGCGGGGGCGAGCAGTACTTC

V: TRBV2
size: few
J: TRBJ1-1
D: -
CDR3: CASTPGAEAFF
DNA: TGTGCCAGCACCCCGGGAGCTGAAGCTTTCTTT

V: TRBV11-2
size: many
J: TRBJ2-7
D: TRBD2
CDR3: CASSRGLAGESFYEQYF
DNA: TGTGCCAGCTCCCGAGGGCTAGCGGGGGAATCGTTCTACGAGCAGTACTTC

V: TRBV7-9
size: few
J: TRBJ1-2
D: -
CDR3: CASSPRANYGYTF
DNA: TGTGCCAGCAGCCCCAGGGCAAACTATGGCTACACCTTC

V: TRBV25-1
size: -
J: TRBJ1-2
D: -
CDR3: CASSERSGYGYTF
DNA: TGTGCCAGCAGTGAGAGATCAGGTTATGGCTACACCTTC